Detailed here is one T cell receptor (beta chain). The entry originates in a study of T-cell reconstitution after alpha-beta-depleted transplantation in children. Unique molecular identifiers featured in how the TCRbeta library was prepared. MiXCR, run by TCRdb on the PCR reads, gives a single entry per CDR3 protein. The sample consists of 450,000 to 600,000 distinct CDR3 sequences, over 25% of them appearing once. The CDR3 is 17 residues long. Germline V lookup: CDR1 MNHEY, CDR2 SVGAGI. V was clipped by 0 bases and J by 0 bases, with 14 bases between them. This specimen consisted of PBMCs from the stem cell graft donor, obtained from the stem cell graft. This clonotype was obtained from a human donor who donated a stem cell graft to a child with aplastic anemia. The rearrangement uses TRBV6-5 and TRBJ1-2; D remains unclear. The DNA of the CDR3 is TGTGCCAGCAGTTACTCGATTAAAGGGTCCCCTAACTATGGCTACACCTTC. Encoded protein: CASSYSIKGSPNYGYTF.